Included here is one T cell receptor beta chain sequence, with context. The data belong to a study of OX40 agonist ivuxolimab in advanced cancers. Germline V lookup: CDR1 SGHAT, CDR2 FQNNGV. The CDR3 runs 12 residues. Trimming shortened V by 4 bases and J by 8 bases, and 10 bases separated the two germline ends. Clones were read by immunoSEQ multiplex PCR, and TCRdb kept only the in-frame ones, dropping some. The sample lists 100,000 to 110,000 clones, more than 85% occurring once. The material sequenced was CD4+ or CD8+ T cells sorted from blood, taken in a trial of the OX40 agonist ivuxolimab. The sequence was obtained from an adult with an advanced solid tumor such as melanoma, head and neck, liver or kidney cancer. The rearrangement links TRBV11-2 to TRBJ2-3, with unresolved D. In DNA, the CDR3 is TGTGCCAGCAGCTCCCCGCTACTTACGCAGTATTTT. Protein: CASSSPLLTQYF.